Below are 3 T cell receptor beta chains sequenced from a single sample in a study of T cell responses to AZD1222 COVID-19 vaccine. Produced via immunoSEQ multiplex PCR; TCRdb's table is partial and in-frame only. The data contain 120,000 to 150,000 clones, around 89% of them singletons. The sample was peripheral blood, taken on day 0 of MenACWY control vaccination. These receptors came from an adult in good health.

This chain joins TRBV5-4 and TRBJ1-1; 8 bases are shared with TRBD1. Trimming took 5 bases from V and 1 from J; bases not matched to a gene: 4. CDR1 is SGHNT, CDR2 YYREEE, per germline (reference sequence). This CDR3 spans 14 amino acids. The CDR3 is CASRGDRTNTEAFF. The CDR3 DNA is TGTGCCAGCAGAGGGGACAGGACGAACACTGAAGCTTTCTTT.

This clone was recorded only once. The gene calls are TRBV19 and TRBJ1-1; D gene uncertain. The V gene lost 7 bases and the J gene lost 7 bases, with 10 bases spanning the gap. The CDR3 length is 11 residues. Germline V gives CDR1 LNHDA, CDR2 SQIVND (reference sequence). CDR3 amino acids: CASTHNREAFF. DNA of the CDR3: TGTGCCAGTACACACAATCGTGAAGCTTTCTTT.

This sequence joins TRBV5-6 and TRBJ1-1, with 11 nucleotides matching TRBD1. This CDR3 spans 16 amino acids. J gave up 4 bases and V 4 bases, and 9 bases lay outside the gene matches. Germline CDR1 and CDR2: SGHDT and YYEEEE. The CDR3, as DNA: TGTGCCAGCAGCCCAAGCCGGGGGACAGGGGGCACTGAAGCTTTCTTT. Translating it yields CASSPSRGTGGTEAFF. Supplemented by reference TRBV5-6 and TRBJ1-1, the full variable domain reads DAGVTQSPTHLIKTRGQQVTLRCSPKSGHDTVSWYQQALGQGPQFIFQYYEEEERQRGNFPDRFSGHQFPNYSSELNVNALLLGDSALYLCASSPSRGTGGTEAFFGQGTRLTVV.